Shown below are 28 T cell receptor beta chains from a single sample sequenced in a study of blood T cell repertoires in COVID-19. This table comes from immunoSEQ multiplex PCR, and its TCRdb copy is limited to in-frame clones, with some not included. The repertoire holds about 340,000 clones, with about 88% as singletons. Sequenced sample: peripheral blood. All receptors come from a woman between 70 and 85 years old with COVID-19, enrolled during active disease.

The CDR3 loop is CASSPDRDGNYGYTF. The CDR3 DNA follows: TGTGCCAGCAGCCCGGACAGGGATGGGAACTATGGCTACACCTTC. This rearrangement joins TRBV7-9 to TRBJ1-2, with 8 bases aligning to TRBD1. The germline V gene encodes CDR1 SEHNR and CDR2 FQNEAQ (reference sequence). CDR3 length: 15 amino acids. V lost 5 bases, J lost 2 bases, and 7 bases stayed unmatched.

This clone has just one count. The chain employs TRBV2 and TRBJ1-2; D gene unclear. CDR3 length equals 12 residues. Germline-derived CDR1 and CDR2 are SNHLY and FYNNEI. Trimming cost V 10 bases and J 0 bases, with 9 bases left between them. The DNA of the CDR3 is TGTGCCATGGGGAGGGCTAACTATGGCTACACCTTC. It specifies CAMGRANYGYTF.

The chain combines TRBV7-6 with TRBJ2-3; weak D call: TRBD2 (5 bases). This CDR3 has 15 amino acids. Trimming left V 5 bases short and J 1 base short, with 13 bases between. Germline V gene sequence: CDR1 SGHVS, CDR2 FNYEAQ. CDR3 nucleotides: TGTGCCAGCAGCCACCAGAGCGGTGGCACAGATACGCAGTATTTT. It specifies CASSHQSGGTDTQYF.

The chain uses TRBV13 and TRBJ2-5; 10 bases are shared with TRBD2. CDR1 is PRHDT and CDR2 is FYEKMQ in the germline V gene (reference sequence). CDR3 size: 17 residues. V lost 4 bases to trimming and J lost 2 bases; unmatched junction nucleotides: 10. Here the CDR3 DNA reads TGTGCCAGCAGCTCCCGGGCGGGACTAGCGTCTCAAGAGACCCAGTACTTC. Translation gives CASSSRAGLASQETQYF.

The CDR3 coding sequence is TGTGCCAGCAGTTACGGCGGTGCCTATGGCTACACCTTC. It encodes CASSYGGAYGYTF. This chain joins TRBV6-5 and TRBJ1-2, with D uncertain. CDR3 length: 13 amino acids. Trimming cost V 2 bases and J 4 bases, with 8 bases left between them. The germline V gene has CDR1 MNHEY and CDR2 SVGAGI.

The rearrangement links TRBV18 to TRBJ1-4; TRBD1 is a possible D gene (6 bases). V was trimmed by 2 bases and J by 5 bases, leaving 15 bases between them. The CDR3 runs to 16 residues. Germline V gene lookup returns CDR1 KGHSH and CDR2 LQKENI. The CDR3 spells CASSPIFSQGNEKLFF. The CDR3 DNA follows: TGTGCCAGCTCACCAATTTTTTCGCAGGGGAATGAAAAACTGTTTTTT.

The table lists this clone with a count of one. This chain joins TRBV9 and TRBJ1-3, with D hard to call. The germline V gene encodes CDR1 SGDLS and CDR2 YYNGEE. V shed 3 bases and J shed 4 bases, with 8 bases lying between them. The CDR3 is 13 amino acids. The CDR3 DNA follows: TGTGCCAGCAGCGCTCTTCTCGGAAACACCATATATTTT. Its protein product is CASSALLGNTIYF.

This chain links TRBV23-1 with TRBJ1-5; possible D gene TRBD1, 5 bases. TRBV23-1 is labeled an ORF, and its function is uncertain. CDR3 length: 13 residues. Trimming took off 7 bases at V and 5 bases at J, with 12 bases between the two ends. The CDR3 protein is CASTQGCYQPQHF. The CDR3 bases are TGCGCCAGCACCCAGGGCTGTTATCAGCCCCAGCATTTT.

This chain links TRBV24-1 with TRBJ2-7; TRBD1 aligns across 11 bases. Looked up from germline, CDR1 is KGHDR and CDR2 is SFDVKD. The trim removed 9 bases at V and 6 bases at J, leaving 9 bases unmatched. The CDR3 is 14 residues long. CDR3 residues: CATSRGQGGFEQYF. The CDR3 DNA is TGTGCCACCTCCAGGGGACAGGGGGGATTCGAGCAGTACTTC.

The chain joins TRBV19 to TRBJ1-2; 7 bases align to TRBD1. Losses at the gene ends were 3 bases for V and 3 bases for J; bases not matched to a gene: 7. The CDR3 loop spans 15 amino acids. Germline CDR1 reads LNHDA; CDR2 reads SQIVND (reference sequence). CDR3 sequence reads: CASSIGGQAHYGYTF. The CDR3 coding sequence is TGTGCCAGTAGTATTGGAGGACAGGCCCACTATGGCTACACCTTC.

This clone was counted a single time. The rearrangement joins TRBV7-2 to TRBJ1-1; D unresolved. This CDR3 is 13 amino acids long. Trimming removed 2 bases at V and 5 bases at J, with 9 bases between. Looked up from germline, CDR1 is SGHTA and CDR2 is FQGNSA. CDR3 sequence reads: CASSLNAMTEAFF. CDR3 nucleotides: TGTGCCAGCAGCTTAAACGCGATGACTGAAGCTTTCTTT.

This rearrangement joins TRBV28 to TRBJ1-6, with D possibly matching TRBD1 (6 bases). The CDR3 extends over 15 amino acids. V lost 4 bases to trimming and J lost 6 bases, with 13 bases between them. The germline V gene has CDR1 MDHEN and CDR2 SYDVKM. The CDR3 spells CASSSWGGGNSPLHF. The CDR3 DNA sequence: TGTGCCAGCAGTTCCTGGGGGGGCGGTAATTCACCCCTCCACTTT. The full variable domain, in which reference TRBV28 and TRBJ1-6 provide the parts outside the CDR3, is DVKVTQSSRYLVKRTGEKVFLECVQDMDHENMFWYRQDPGLGLRLIYFSYDVKMKEKGDIPEGYSVSREKKERFSLILESASTNQTSMYLCASSSWGGGNSPLHFGNGTRLTVT.

The rearrangement joins TRBV5-1 to TRBJ1-5; D ambiguous. V was clipped by 7 bases and J by 0 bases, with 14 bases between them. The CDR3 runs 15 residues. Germline lookup yields CDR1 SGHRS and CDR2 YFSETQ. The CDR3 loop reads CASREVADSNQPQHF. The CDR3 region has the DNA TGCGCCAGCCGAGAGGTGGCAGATAGCAATCAGCCCCAGCATTTT.

The chain joins TRBV3-1 (or the pseudogene TRBV3-2) to TRBJ2-2, with TRBD2 matching over 7 bases. CDR1 and CDR2 (germline): LGHDT, YNNKEL (reference sequence). J gave up 3 bases and V 6 bases, and 7 bases lay outside the gene matches. CDR3 length: 15 amino acids. This CDR3 reads CASSQQRGDTGELFF. CDR3 nucleotide sequence: TGTGCCAGCAGTCAACAGCGGGGCGACACCGGGGAGCTGTTTTTT.

This sequence joins TRBV5-4 and TRBJ1-2; possibly TRBD1 for D (5 bases). The CDR3 runs 16 residues. From germline, CDR1 is SGHNT and CDR2 YYREEE (reference sequence). Trimming cost V 0 bases and J 4 bases, with 16 bases left between them. The CDR3 loop is CASSLGGYQGGYGYTF. The CDR3 DNA sequence: TGTGCCAGCAGCTTGGGGGGTTATCAGGGCGGCTATGGCTACACCTTC.

This sequence joins TRBV18 and TRBJ1-1; perhaps TRBD1 as D (6 bases). The V end was cut by 3 bases, the J end by 0 bases, with 17 bases between. Looked up from germline, CDR1 is KGHSH and CDR2 is LQKENI. There are 17 residues in the CDR3. CDR3 in DNA: TGTGCCAGCTCACCCCTGGAAGCCGGACAGATGAACACTGAAGCTTTCTTT. Translation gives CASSPLEAGQMNTEAFF.

The rearrangement uses TRBV15 and TRBJ1-5; 10 bases agree with TRBD1. Germline-derived CDR1 and CDR2 are LNHNV and YYDKDF (reference sequence). The CDR3 consists of 14 residues. The CDR3 nucleotides are TGTCCTCAACCCGACAGGGGGCCCGATCAGCCCCAGCATTTT. This translates into CPQPDRGPDQPQHF.

This clone has only a few counts. The rearrangement uses TRBV6-6 and TRBJ2-4; the match to TRBD2 covers 7 bases. V trimming: 6 bases; J trimming: 3 bases; junction bases outside the gene matches: 5. Germline values: CDR1 MNHNY, CDR2 SVGAGI (reference sequence). The length of the CDR3 is 14 residues. The CDR3 spells CASRSPGGKNIQYF. CDR3 coding DNA: TGTGCCAGCAGGTCCCCGGGAGGCAAAAACATTCAGTACTTC.

The count of this clone is one. V usage is TRBV18 and J usage is TRBJ1-2; 11 bases agree with TRBD1. This CDR3 has 17 amino acids. Germline assignment: CDR1 KGHSH and CDR2 LQKENI. The trim removed 5 bases at V and 6 bases at J, leaving 14 bases unmatched. The CDR3 protein is CASSSFSGGQGADGYTF. The CDR3 DNA sequence: TGTGCCAGCTCATCTTTTTCCGGAGGACAGGGGGCTGATGGCTACACCTTC.

In this sample, this clone turned up once. The V call is TRBV19, the J call TRBJ1-5, with a possible D match to TRBD1 (6 bases). The CDR3 extends over 13 amino acids. V shed 0 bases and J shed 8 bases, with 8 bases lying between them. Germline CDR1 LNHDA, CDR2 SQIVND (reference sequence). The CDR3 DNA reads as TGTGCCAGTAGTATAGAGACAGGAAAGCCCCAGCATTTT. Protein sequence: CASSIETGKPQHF. Full variable domain (rest looked up from reference TRBV19 and TRBJ1-5): DGGITQSPKYLFRKEGQNVTLSCEQNLNHDAMYWYRQDPGQGLRLIYYSQIVNDFQKGDIAEGYSVSREKKESFPLTVTSAQKNPTAFYLCASSIETGKPQHFGDGTRLSIL.

The chain has TRBV5-4 and TRBJ2-2; TRBD1 is a possible D gene (5 bases). The germline V gene has CDR1 SGHNT and CDR2 YYREEE (reference sequence). The CDR3 totals 16 residues. Trimming took off 4 bases at V and 0 bases at J, with 13 bases between the two ends. As DNA, the CDR3 is TGTGCCAGCAGCACCCGGACACGCCCGAACACCGGGGAGCTGTTTTTT. Translation: CASSTRTRPNTGELFF.

The chain uses TRBV3-1 (or the pseudogene TRBV3-2) and TRBJ1-2; 7 nucleotides agree with TRBD1. Germline CDR1 LGHDT, CDR2 YNNKEL (reference sequence). The CDR3 extends over 14 amino acids. The J segment lost 3 bases and the V segment lost 6 bases, leaving 7 bases of the junction unmatched. The CDR3 nucleotides read TGTGCCAGCAGTCCCGAGGGGGCCGACTATGGCTACACCTTC. This codes for CASSPEGADYGYTF.

The chain joins TRBV5-1 to TRBJ1-2, with 9 bases lining up with TRBD1. The V and J ends lost 4 bases and 6 bases, in that order; junction bases with no gene match: 10. This CDR3 spans 15 amino acids. Germline CDR1 and CDR2: SGHRS and YFSETQ. CDR3 bases: TGCGCCAGCAGCCCGCTTACTACAGGGGGCCATGGCTACACCTTC. As protein: CASSPLTTGGHGYTF.

This clone occurred once. The chain carries TRBV5-1 and TRBJ1-1; D call uncertain. Between the trimmed V and J ends, which lost 5 bases and 0 bases, there was a span of 8 bases. CDR3 length equals 13 residues. Germline V gives CDR1 SGHRS, CDR2 YFSETQ. The CDR3 sequence is CASRLEVNTEAFF. The CDR3, as DNA: TGCGCCAGCAGATTAGAGGTGAACACTGAAGCTTTCTTT.

V and J are TRBV1 and TRBJ2-1; the table's D call of TRBD1 was not tested on the DNA. TRBV1 is classified as a pseudogene. CDR3 length equals 16 residues. DNA of the CDR3: TGCACCAGCAGCCGTGGAGGGGACAGGGTAATTATTGAGCAGTTCTTC. This sequence encodes CTSSRGGDRVIIEQFF.

The chain couples TRBV19 to TRBJ2-7, with TRBD1 matching 7 bases. CDR3 length: 11 residues. With 9 bases clipped from V and 3 bases from J, the junction kept 2 bases outside the gene matches. CDR1 LNHDA and CDR2 SQIVND come from the germline V gene (reference sequence). CDR3 nucleotide sequence: TGTGCCAGCAGGGACAGCTACGAGCAGTACTTC. It is translated as CASRDSYEQYF.

The genes are TRBV10-1 and TRBJ2-2, with D possibly being TRBD2 (5 bases). The V gene lost 4 bases and the J gene lost 7 bases, with 13 bases spanning the gap. Germline assignment: CDR1 WNHNN and CDR2 SYGVQD (reference sequence). This CDR3 comprises 14 residues. CDR3 nucleotides: TGCGCCAGCAGTGCTGCTGGGCGGGTCGGGGAGCTGTTTTTT. Its translation is CASSAAGRVGELFF.

The chain has TRBV5-1 and TRBJ2-2; TRBD1 matches at 10 bases. CDR1 SGHRS and CDR2 YFSETQ come from the germline V gene. This CDR3 is built from 15 residues. The ends lost 10 bases at V and 5 bases at J; junction bases unmatched: 11. The CDR3 protein is CAVAPGTGETGELFF. DNA of the CDR3: TGCGCCGTCGCCCCAGGGACAGGGGAAACCGGGGAGCTGTTTTTT. The whole variable domain, filled in from reference TRBV5-1 and TRBJ2-2, reads KAGVTQTPRYLIKTRGQQVTLSCSPISGHRSVSWYQQTPGQGLQFLFEYFSETQRNKGNFPGRFSGRQFSNSRSEMNVSTLELGDSALYLCAVAPGTGETGELFFGEGSRLTVL.